These 11 T cell receptor beta chains came from one sample sequenced in a study of control samples from healthy donors and cancer patients. Repertoires were generated with immunoSEQ multiplex PCR, while TCRdb's copy carries only in-frame clones and drops some. The data hold about 110,000 clones, with 88% observed a single time. Input material: PBMCs. The receptors derive from an older woman with lung cancer.

V is TRBV7-9 and J is TRBJ1-2; no reliable D call. Germline V CDR1 and CDR2: SEHNR, FQNEAQ (reference sequence). With 0 bases removed from V and 0 bases from J, the gap between germline ends came to 11 bases. CDR3 length equals 16 residues. The CDR3: CASSLASGLSNYGYTF. Here the CDR3 DNA reads TGTGCCAGCAGCTTAGCGAGTGGGTTATCTAACTATGGCTACACCTTC. Full variable domain (remainder filled in from reference TRBV7-9 and TRBJ1-2): DTGVSQNPRHKITKRGQNVTFRCDPISEHNRLYWYRQTLGQGPEFLTYFQNEAQLEKSRLLSDRFSAERPKGSFSTLEIQRTEQGDSAMYLCASSLASGLSNYGYTFGSGTRLTVV.

This clone was detected only once. The sample has other DNA sequences that encode this CDR3 too. The genes are TRBV27 and TRBJ2-7; no firm D call. Germline CDR1 is MNHEY and CDR2 is SMNVEV (reference sequence). The CDR3 runs 11 residues. V dropped 5 bases and J dropped 0 bases, with 2 bases sitting between them. The CDR3 DNA reads as TGTGCCAGCAGTAGCTCCTACGAGCAGTACTTC. This translates into CASSSSYEQYF.

V is TRBV4-3 and J is TRBJ2-6; 8 nucleotides line up with TRBD1. This CDR3 has 17 residues. The V gene's germline CDR1 is LGHNA and CDR2 YSLEER. V was pared by 4 bases and J by 0 bases, with 5 bases of the junction left unmatched. CDR3 DNA: TGCGCCAGCAGCCGAGGACAGGGCGGCTCTGGGGCCAACGTCCTGACTTTC. It encodes CASSRGQGGSGANVLTF.

This chain uses TRBV4-1 with TRBJ2-7; 7 positions match TRBD2. Germline assignment: CDR1 MGHRA and CDR2 YSYEKL. Unmatched junction bases numbered 6, after V lost 1 base and J lost 6 bases. This CDR3 spans 14 amino acids. CDR3 coding DNA: TGCGCCAGCAGCCAAGGGGGGGGGATAGGCGAGCAGTACTTC. Protein: CASSQGGGIGEQYF.

The chain carries TRBV6-5 and TRBJ1-4; TRBD1 matches at 8 bases. CDR1 is MNHEY and CDR2 is SVGAGI in the germline V gene. Trimming took 8 bases from V and 8 from J; bases not matched to a gene: 13. CDR3 length: 15 amino acids. CDR3 region: CASSSSGTGGEKLFF. The CDR3 region has the DNA TGTGCCAGCTCCTCCTCCGGGACAGGCGGGGAAAAACTGTTTTTT.

The genes are TRBV7-9 and TRBJ2-4, with TRBD1 matching over 9 bases. V trimming: 5 bases; J trimming: 4 bases; junction bases outside the gene matches: 12. The CDR3 length is 17 residues. The germline V gene encodes CDR1 SEHNR and CDR2 FQNEAQ (reference sequence). The CDR3 DNA sequence: TGTGCCAGCAGCCCATCCCCCGGGACAGGGAAAAAAAACATTCAGTACTTC. Its translation is CASSPSPGTGKKNIQYF.

V is TRBV9 and J is TRBJ1-4; perhaps TRBD1 as D (5 bases). Germline CDR1 SGDLS, CDR2 YYNGEE. With 1 base removed from V and 6 bases from J, the gap between germline ends came to 10 bases. This CDR3 is built from 14 residues. The CDR3 sequence is CASSVRGSDEKLFF. CDR3 nucleotides: TGTGCCAGCAGCGTACGGGGCTCGGATGAAAAACTGTTTTTT.

The J gene is TRBJ1-6, the V gene TRBV4-1; maybe TRBD1 (6 bases). From germline, CDR1 is MGHRA and CDR2 YSYEKL. Between the trimmed V and J ends, which lost 0 bases and 8 bases, there was a span of 14 bases. CDR3 length: 16 amino acids. The CDR3 DNA reads as TGCGCCAGCAGCCAAGATGGGGGCCAGGTCGATTCACCCCTCCACTTT. Translation gives CASSQDGGQVDSPLHF.

The rearrangement links TRBV14 to TRBJ2-1, with TRBD2 matching 10 bases. Germline V gives CDR1 SGHDN, CDR2 FVKESK. This CDR3 has 16 amino acids. J was trimmed by 5 bases and V by 4 bases; bases with no gene match: 8. CDR3 in amino acids: CASSRVAGGGNNEQFF. Written as DNA, the CDR3 is TGTGCCAGCAGCCGGGTAGCGGGAGGCGGTAACAATGAGCAGTTCTTC.

The chain combines TRBV3-1 (or the pseudogene TRBV3-2) with TRBJ1-1, with D perhaps TRBD1 (5 bases). Germline V CDR1 and CDR2: LGHDT, YNNKEL (reference sequence). CDR3 length equals 14 residues. Trimming removed 7 bases at V and 5 bases at J, with 17 bases between. CDR3 DNA: TGTGCCAGCACCGCTGGGGGGGGGAGGACTGAAGCTTTCTTT. This gives the protein CASTAGGGRTEAFF.

V and J are TRBV7-9 and TRBJ1-1; the D is unclear. The CDR3 runs 15 residues. Trimming pared 5 bases from V and 1 base from J, leaving 14 bases between. CDR1 is SEHNR and CDR2 is FQNEAQ in the germline V gene (reference sequence). This CDR3 is CASSAFSGRNTEAFF. The CDR3 DNA reads TGTGCCAGCAGCGCTTTTTCTGGACGGAACACTGAAGCTTTCTTT.